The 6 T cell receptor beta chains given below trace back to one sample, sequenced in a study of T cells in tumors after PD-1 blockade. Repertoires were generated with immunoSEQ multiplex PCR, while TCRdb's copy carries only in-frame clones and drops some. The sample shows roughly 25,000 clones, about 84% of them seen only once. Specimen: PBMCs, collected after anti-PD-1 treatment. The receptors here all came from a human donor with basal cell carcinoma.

This chain's CDR3 is CASSYVKHGYTF. The DNA for the CDR3 is TGTGCCAGCAGTTACGTGAAACACGGCTACACCTTC. J is TRBJ1-2 and V is TRBV6-5; unclear D gene. The V and J ends lost 2 bases and 8 bases respectively, with 9 bases between them. Per germline, CDR1 MNHEY and CDR2 SVGAGI. This CDR3 comprises 12 residues.

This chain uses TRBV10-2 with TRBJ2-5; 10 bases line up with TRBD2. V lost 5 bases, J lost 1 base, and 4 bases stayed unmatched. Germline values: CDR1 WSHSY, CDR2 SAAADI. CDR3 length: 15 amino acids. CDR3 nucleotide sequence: TGCGCCAGCAGTACAGCGGGGGGGCGCCAAGAGACCCAGTACTTC. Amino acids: CASSTAGGRQETQYF.

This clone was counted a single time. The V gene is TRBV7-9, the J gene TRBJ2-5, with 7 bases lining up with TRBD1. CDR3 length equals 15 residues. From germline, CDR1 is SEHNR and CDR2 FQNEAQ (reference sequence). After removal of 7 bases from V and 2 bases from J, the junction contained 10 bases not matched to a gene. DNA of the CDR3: TGTGCCAGCACCGACGATCCGGGACAGCAAGAGACCCAGTACTTC. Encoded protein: CASTDDPGQQETQYF.

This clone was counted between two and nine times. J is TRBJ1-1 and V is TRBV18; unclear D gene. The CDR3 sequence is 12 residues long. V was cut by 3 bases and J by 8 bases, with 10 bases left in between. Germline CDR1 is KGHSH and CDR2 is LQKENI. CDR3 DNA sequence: TGTGCCAGCTCACCTGACATCCCAGAAGCTTTCTTT. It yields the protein CASSPDIPEAFF.

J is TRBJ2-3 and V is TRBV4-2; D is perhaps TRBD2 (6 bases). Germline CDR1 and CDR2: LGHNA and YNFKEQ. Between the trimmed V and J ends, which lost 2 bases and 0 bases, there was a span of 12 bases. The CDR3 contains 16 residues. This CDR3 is CASSQRGAGSTDTQYF. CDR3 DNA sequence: TGTGCCAGCAGCCAACGCGGGGCGGGGAGCACAGATACGCAGTATTTT.

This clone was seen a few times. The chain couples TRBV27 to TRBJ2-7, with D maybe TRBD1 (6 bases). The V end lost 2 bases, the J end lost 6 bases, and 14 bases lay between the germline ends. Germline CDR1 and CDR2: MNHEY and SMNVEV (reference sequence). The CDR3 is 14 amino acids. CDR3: CASSLTAGAREQYF. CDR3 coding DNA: TGTGCCAGCAGTTTAACAGCAGGGGCGCGCGAGCAGTACTTC.